Following are 2 T cell receptor beta chains from one sample sequenced in a study of blood T cells in healthy people across ages. Alongside a J-beta primer mix, a sample-barcoded 5' primer served in a second PCR lasting roughly 7 to 11 cycles. Via MiXCR, TCRdb re-called the 5' RACE reads, giving one row per CDR3 protein. Found here are 1.5 million to 2 million distinct CDR3 sequences, roughly 27% of them singletons; the top ten hold roughly 8%. Sequenced material: blood. Source of these receptors: a woman under 40 in good health.

This clonotype was counted ten times or more. The chain's CDR3 is CATSEGRPNQPQHF. For the CDR3, the DNA is TGTGCCACCAGTGAGGGACGGCCCAATCAGCCCCAGCATTTT. The V call is TRBV24-1, the J call TRBJ1-5, with D maybe TRBD1 (5 bases). Germline V gene lookup returns CDR1 KGHDR and CDR2 SFDVKD. The length of the CDR3 is 14 residues. Trimming took off 4 bases at V and 3 bases at J, with 9 bases between the two ends.

V is TRBV11-2 and J is TRBJ2-1; D remains unclear. This CDR3 region has 13 residues. Trimming cost V 1 base and J 7 bases, with 8 bases left between them. The germline gives CDR1 SGHAT, CDR2 FQNNGV. The CDR3 loop is CASSLAYRNEQFF. In nucleotides, the CDR3 is TGTGCCAGCAGCTTAGCCTACAGAAATGAGCAGTTCTTC.